This T cell receptor beta chain was sequenced for a study of follicular helper T cells after annual influenza vaccination. Looking at the study overall: After each seasonal flu vaccination, blood came on days 0, 7 and 28. For some subjects, blood spans the 2013-2014, 2014-2015 and 2015-2016 annual vaccinations. General study results and limits: ICOS-CD38- cTfh most often held earlier Day 7 ICOS+CD38+ clones.

Produced via immunoSEQ multiplex PCR; TCRdb's table is partial and in-frame only. The table shows roughly 5,700 clones, with 84% occurring only once. The CDR3 runs 14 residues. Germline CDR1 and CDR2: KGHSH and LQKENI. Trimming left V 4 bases short and J 0 bases short, with 4 bases between. Time point given: 2015-2016 season, 7 days after influenza vaccination. A note on this clone: Its specificity is not known.

Here the sequenced sample was CXCR5+ CD38- circulating T follicular helper cells from blood, taken 7 days after influenza vaccination. Stated subset: circulating Tfh, non-naive CD4+CXCR5+PD-1+ (ICOS+CD38+ or ICOS-CD38-). The clonotype originates from an adult who received the influenza vaccine. The chain recombines TRBV18 with TRBJ2-6; D remains ambiguous. This CDR3 reads CASSQSSGANVLTF. CDR3 sequence (DNA): TGTGCCAGCTCACAGAGCTCTGGGGCCAACGTCCTGACTTTC.